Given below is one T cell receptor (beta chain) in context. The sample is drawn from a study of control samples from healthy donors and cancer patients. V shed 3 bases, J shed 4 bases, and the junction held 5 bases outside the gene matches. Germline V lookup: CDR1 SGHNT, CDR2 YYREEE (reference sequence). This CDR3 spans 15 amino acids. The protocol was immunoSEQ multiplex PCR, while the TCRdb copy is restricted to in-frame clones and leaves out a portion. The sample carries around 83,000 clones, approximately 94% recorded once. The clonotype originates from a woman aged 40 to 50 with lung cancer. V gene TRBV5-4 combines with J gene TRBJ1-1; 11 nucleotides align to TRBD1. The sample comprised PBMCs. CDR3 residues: CASSWDRGEVTEAFF. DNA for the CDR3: TGTGCCAGCAGCTGGGACAGGGGGGAAGTCACTGAAGCTTTCTTT. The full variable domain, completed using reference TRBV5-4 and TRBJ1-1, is ETGVTQSPTHLIKTRGQQVTLRCSSQSGHNTVSWYQQALGQGPQFIFQYYREEENGRGNFPPRFSGLQFPNYSSELNVNALELDDSALYLCASSWDRGEVTEAFFGQGTRLTVV.